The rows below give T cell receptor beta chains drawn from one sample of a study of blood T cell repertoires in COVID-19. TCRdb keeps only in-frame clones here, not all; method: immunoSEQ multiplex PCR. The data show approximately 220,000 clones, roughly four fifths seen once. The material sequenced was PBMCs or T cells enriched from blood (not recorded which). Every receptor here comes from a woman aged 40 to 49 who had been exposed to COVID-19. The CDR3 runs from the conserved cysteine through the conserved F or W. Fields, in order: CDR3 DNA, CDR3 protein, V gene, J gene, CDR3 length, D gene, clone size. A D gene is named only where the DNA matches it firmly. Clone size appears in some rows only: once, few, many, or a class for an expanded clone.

TGTGCCAGCAGTTTACCACCGGACAGCCTGAACACTGAAGCTTTCTTT	CASSLPPDSLNTEAFF	TRBV27	TRBJ1-1	16	-	-
TGTGCCAGTAGAGGGACAGGGAATTCACCCCTCCACTTT	CASRGTGNSPLHF	TRBV6-5	TRBJ1-6	13	TRBD1	-
TGTGCCAGCAGTGAAGCGCTTCGAGGGGGACATAGCAATCAGCCCCAGCATTTT	CASSEALRGGHSNQPQHF	TRBV6-1	TRBJ1-5	18	-	-
TGTGCCGTCAAGACCGGGACAGGGGTCTACGAGCAGTACTTC	CAVKTGTGVYEQYF	TRBV27	TRBJ2-7	14	TRBD1	-
TGTGCCAGCAGTCCACTAGCGGGGGGAGGGGAGACCCAGTACTTC	CASSPLAGGGETQYF	TRBV7-8	TRBJ2-5	15	TRBD2	-
TGTGCCTGGAGCCTCGGGACAGGGGAACAGCCCCAGCATTTT	CAWSLGTGEQPQHF	TRBV30	TRBJ1-5	14	TRBD1	-
TGCGCCAGCAGGATGGGGGCCGATTCACCCCTCCACTTT	CASRMGADSPLHF	TRBV5-1	TRBJ1-6	13	-	-
TGCGCCAGCACCGGGGGTGATGAAAGAATCTACGAGCAGTACTTC	CASTGGDERIYEQYF	TRBV5-1	TRBJ2-7	15	-	-
TGTGCCAGCTCACCACTCGGGGACACTGAAGCTTTCTTT	CASSPLGDTEAFF	TRBV18	TRBJ1-1	13	-	few
TGTGCCAGCAGCCAAGATCGGCAGGGGAAAGAGCCCCAGCATTTT	CASSQDRQGKEPQHF	TRBV3-1/TRBV3-2	TRBJ1-5	15	-	once
TGCAGCGTTGCGGGTGCGAACACTGAAGCTTTCTTT	CSVAGANTEAFF	TRBV29-1	TRBJ1-1	12	-	-
TGTGCCAGCAGACCTACTAGCCGAAACACCGGGGAGCTGTTTTTT	CASRPTSRNTGELFF	TRBV2	TRBJ2-2	15	-	many
TGTGCCAGCAGCTTAGACTCAGATCCAATACCGGGCTATGGCTACACCTTC	CASSLDSDPIPGYGYTF	TRBV7-8	TRBJ1-2	17	-	-
TGTGCCAGTAGTCTACTAGCGGGGCGGTACGAGCAGTACTTC	CASSLLAGRYEQYF	TRBV19	TRBJ2-7	14	TRBD2	-
TGTGCCTCGGGACAGAAAACAGATACGCAGTATTTT	CASGQKTDTQYF	TRBV30	TRBJ2-3	12	TRBD1	-
TGTGCCAGCTCAACCACAGTGTCAGAGCAGTACTTC	CASSTTVSEQYF	TRBV18	TRBJ2-7	12	-	-
TGTGCCAGCAGCCACGGCGGGACAGGGATCGGTGAAGCTTTCTTT	CASSHGGTGIGEAFF	TRBV3-1/TRBV3-2	TRBJ1-1	15	TRBD1	-
TGTGCCAGCGGGCCGGGACAGGATAATGAAAAACTGTTTTTT	CASGPGQDNEKLFF	TRBV7-9	TRBJ1-4	14	TRBD1	-
TGTGCCAGCTCACCCTTAACAGGGAAGGGAGAAAAACTGTTTTTT	CASSPLTGKGEKLFF	TRBV18	TRBJ1-4	15	-	-